The clone carrying this TCR beta chain came up many times. The antigen remains undetermined. The data belong to a study of T-cell memory formation after mild COVID-19. The authors produced TCR alpha and TCR beta cDNA libraries with sample barcodes and UMIs by 5'RACE using constant-segment primers. TCRdb passed the 5' RACE reads through MiXCR, listing each CDR3 protein once. The repertoire consists of fewer than 250,000 distinct CDR3 sequences, with 27% occurring once and the leading ten covering about an eighth. Study conclusions and caveats: Clones shrinking between day 15 and 85 showed a balanced CD4/CD8 split, and those that grew later tilted toward CD4+. Some responding clones appeared in pre-infection memory, suggesting cross-reactive memory joined.

The CDR3 sequence is 16 residues long. CDR1 is SGHRS and CDR2 is YFSETQ in the germline V gene. V lost 4 bases and J lost 4; bases outside the gene matches: 13. The material sequenced was PBMCs or a T cell subset sorted from them (not recorded which). The chain is built from TRBV5-1 and TRBJ1-1; 7 positions match TRBD1. The clonotype comes from an adult woman who had mild COVID-19 (a few samples of this study predate the infection). Cell type and time point are not known. In DNA, the CDR3 is TGCGCCAGCAGCCGTCGACAGGGCGGAGAGGGCACTGAAGCTTTCTTT. It is translated as CASSRRQGGEGTEAFF.